This T cell receptor (beta chain) was captured by sequencing in a study of early T cells in non-severe SARS-CoV-2 infection. Study at large: Bulk RNA taken from unsorted whole blood was sequenced, leaving chains unpaired. Study-wide results and caveats: VDJdb-based annotation leaned toward anti-spike CD8 responses and missed private and CD4 specificities.

Tagging with unique molecular identifiers was applied to individual cDNA molecules. MiXCR was run by TCRdb on the 5' RACE reads, yielding one entry per CDR3 protein. Of 26,000 or so distinct CDR3 sequences in the sample, under 5.5% were seen once. V was shortened by 4 bases and J by 3 bases, with 19 bases between the two germline ends. There are 16 residues in the CDR3. Germline V lookup: CDR1 DFQATT, CDR2 SNEGSKA (reference sequence). A remark on this clonotype: The antigen remains undetermined. A much larger clone is a single base away; this may be a read error. Since no conserved phenylalanine or tryptophan closes the CDR3, a read error is the likely cause.

This clonotype was obtained from an adult who was a healthcare worker with PCR-confirmed SARS-CoV-2 infection or an uninfected control (not recorded which). This chain joins TRBV20-1 and TRBJ1-5, with D possibly TRBD1 on 6 matching bases. Sequenced here: whole blood, sampled at baseline. The CDR3 sequence: CSATQPSGQTNQPQHS. CDR3 coding DNA: TGCAGTGCTACTCAACCCTCAGGACAGACCAATCAGCCCCAGCATTCT.